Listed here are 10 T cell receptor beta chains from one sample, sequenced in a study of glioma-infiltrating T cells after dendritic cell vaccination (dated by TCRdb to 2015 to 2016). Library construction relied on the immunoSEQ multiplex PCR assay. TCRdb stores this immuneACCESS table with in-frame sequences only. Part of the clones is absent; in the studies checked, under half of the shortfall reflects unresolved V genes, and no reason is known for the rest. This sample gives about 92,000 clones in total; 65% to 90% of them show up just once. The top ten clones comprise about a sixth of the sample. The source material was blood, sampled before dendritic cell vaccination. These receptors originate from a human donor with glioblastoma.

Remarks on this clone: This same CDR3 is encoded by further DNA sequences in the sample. As DNA, the CDR3 is TGTGCCAGCTCACCCCTTGACAGGGACTATGGCTACACCTTC. It specifies CASSPLDRDYGYTF. This chain links TRBV18 with TRBJ1-2; TRBD1 matches at 7 bases. The CDR3 length is 14 residues. Germline V lookup: CDR1 KGHSH, CDR2 LQKENI. V was pared by 3 bases and J by 3 bases, with 4 bases of the junction left unmatched.

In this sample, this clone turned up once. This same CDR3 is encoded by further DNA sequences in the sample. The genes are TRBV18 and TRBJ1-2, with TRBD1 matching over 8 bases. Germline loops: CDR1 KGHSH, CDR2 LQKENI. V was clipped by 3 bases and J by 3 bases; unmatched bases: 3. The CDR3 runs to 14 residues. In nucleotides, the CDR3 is TGTGCCAGCTCACCTTTGGACAGGGACTATGGCTACACCTTC. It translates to CASSPLDRDYGYTF.

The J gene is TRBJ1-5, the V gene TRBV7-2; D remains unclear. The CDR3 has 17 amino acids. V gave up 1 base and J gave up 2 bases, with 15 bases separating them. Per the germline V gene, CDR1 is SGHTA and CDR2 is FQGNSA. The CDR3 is CASSLVGVSVRNQPQHF. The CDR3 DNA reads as TGTGCCAGCAGCTTAGTCGGGGTCTCCGTTCGCAATCAGCCCCAGCATTTT.

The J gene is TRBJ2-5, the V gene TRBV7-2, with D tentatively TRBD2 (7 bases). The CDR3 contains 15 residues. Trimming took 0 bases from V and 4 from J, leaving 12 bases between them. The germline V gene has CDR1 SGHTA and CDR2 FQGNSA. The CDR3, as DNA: TGTGCCAGCAGCTTAGCGCGGGGGCTAGGAGAGACCCAGTACTTC. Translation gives CASSLARGLGETQYF.

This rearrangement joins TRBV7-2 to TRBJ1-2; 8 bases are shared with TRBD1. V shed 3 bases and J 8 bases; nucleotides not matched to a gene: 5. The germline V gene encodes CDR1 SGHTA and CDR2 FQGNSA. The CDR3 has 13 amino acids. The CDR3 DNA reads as TGTGCCAGCAGCTTTGCGGACAGGGTGGGCTACACCTTC. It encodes CASSFADRVGYTF.

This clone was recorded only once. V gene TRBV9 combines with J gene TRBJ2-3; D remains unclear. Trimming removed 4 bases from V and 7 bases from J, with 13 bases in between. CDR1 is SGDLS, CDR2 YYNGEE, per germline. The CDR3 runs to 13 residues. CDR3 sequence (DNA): TGTGCCAGCAGCCCCCCGCGCGCATATACGCAGTATTTT. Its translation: CASSPPRAYTQYF.

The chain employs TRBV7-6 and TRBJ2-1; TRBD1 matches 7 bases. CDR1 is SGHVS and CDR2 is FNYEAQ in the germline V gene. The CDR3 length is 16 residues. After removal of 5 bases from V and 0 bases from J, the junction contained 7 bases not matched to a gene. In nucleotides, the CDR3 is TGTGCCAGCAGCACCCAGACAGGGAACTCCTACAATGAGCAGTTCTTC. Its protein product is CASSTQTGNSYNEQFF.

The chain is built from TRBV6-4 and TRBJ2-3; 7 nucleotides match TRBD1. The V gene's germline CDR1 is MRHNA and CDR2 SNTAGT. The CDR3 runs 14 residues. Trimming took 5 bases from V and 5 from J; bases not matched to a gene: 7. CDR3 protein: CASSQGGAGDTQYF. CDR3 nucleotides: TGTGCCAGCAGTCAAGGGGGCGCCGGAGATACGCAGTATTTT.

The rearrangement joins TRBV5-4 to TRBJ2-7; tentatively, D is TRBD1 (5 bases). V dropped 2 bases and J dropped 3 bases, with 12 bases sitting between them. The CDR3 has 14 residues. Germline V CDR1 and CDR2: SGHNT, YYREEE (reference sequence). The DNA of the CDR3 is TGTGCCAGCAGCTTTGCAGGGTCGATCTACGAGCAGTACTTC. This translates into CASSFAGSIYEQYF.

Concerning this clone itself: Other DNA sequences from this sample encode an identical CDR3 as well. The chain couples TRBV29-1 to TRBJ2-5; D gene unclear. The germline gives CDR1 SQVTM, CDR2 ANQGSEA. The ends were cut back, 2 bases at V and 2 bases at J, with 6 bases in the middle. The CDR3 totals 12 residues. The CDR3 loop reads CSVERGQETQYF. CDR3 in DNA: TGCAGCGTTGAACGAGGTCAAGAGACCCAGTACTTC. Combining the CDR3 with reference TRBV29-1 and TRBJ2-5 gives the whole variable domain SAVISQKPSRDICQRGTSLTIQCQVDSQVTMMFWYRQQPGQSLTLIATANQGSEATYESGFVIDKFPISRPNLTFSTLTVSNMSPEDSSIYLCSVERGQETQYFGPGTRLLVL.